This TCR beta chain was captured by sequencing in a study of T cells in localized non-small cell lung cancer. Here immunoSEQ multiplex PCR was the method, and the copy in TCRdb shows in-frame clones only, minus some. The sample yields tens of thousands of clones, 86% seen once. V lost 2 bases, J lost 1 base, and 3 bases lay in between. Germline lookup yields CDR1 ENHRY and CDR2 SYGVKD. The CDR3 loop spans 13 amino acids. The sample holds a few counts of this clone. Sequencing used peripheral blood, obtained before any cancer treatment. The receptor comes from a woman aged 35-75 years with stage I lung adenocarcinoma. The V call is TRBV10-3, the J call TRBJ1-3, with D unresolved. Here the CDR3 DNA reads TGTGCCATCAGTGAGGCGTCTGGAAACACCATATATTTT. Translation gives CAISEASGNTIYF.